In this sample, the clone carrying this T cell receptor (beta chain) turned up many times. What it binds is not known. Trimming removed 2 bases at V and 0 bases at J, with 7 bases between. The CDR3 runs 14 residues. Germline CDR1 reads MNHEY; CDR2 reads SVGAGI. The sample is drawn from a study of CD8+CD57+ T cells in acquired aplastic anemia. The patients chosen for sequencing had shown expansion of CD8+CD57+ cells (detected by flow cytometry). All patients were therapy-naive when blood was sampled. For CDR3 and TCR beta VDJ profiling, genomic DNA was the template used. A single record per CDR3 protein comes from TCRdb applying MiXCR to the reads. The data contain just over 450,000 distinct CDR3 sequences, approximately 32% of them singletons. Overall study results and limits: For CD8+ Simpson's diversity, patients and controls showed no significant difference.

This TCR derives from a human donor with aplastic anemia. Sequences were obtained from sorted CD4+, CD8+, or CD8+CD57+ T cells (not recorded which) from PBMCs. V is TRBV6-5 and J is TRBJ2-5; a possible D gene is TRBD1 (6 bases). CDR3 in amino acids: CASSYTGNQETQYF. CDR3 sequence (DNA): TGTGCCAGCAGTTACACAGGGAACCAAGAGACCCAGTACTTC.